This record covers a single TCR beta chain. This table comes from immunoSEQ multiplex PCR, and its TCRdb copy is limited to in-frame clones, with some not included. The table includes some 100,000 clones, about 79% detected once. These data originate in a study of PD-1 blockade in mismatch repair-deficient tumors. J gave up 4 bases and V 4 bases, and 8 bases lay outside the gene matches. This CDR3 comprises 15 residues. The germline V gene encodes CDR1 SGHDT and CDR2 YYEEEE. Sequencing was performed on peripheral blood, taken roughly 35 weeks after starting pembrolizumab. The TCR sequence derives from an adult with mismatch repair-deficient cancer. The chain recombines TRBV5-6 with TRBJ2-7, with 10 positions matching TRBD2. CDR3 nucleotide sequence: TGTGCCAGCAGCAAAGCGGGAGGGCCCAAGTACGAGCAGTACTTC. Translation gives CASSKAGGPKYEQYF.